The 15 T cell receptor beta chains listed next were all sequenced from one sample in a study of T cells of healthy individuals. TCRdb passed the 5' RACE reads through MiXCR, listing each CDR3 protein once. The sample carries just over 40,000 distinct CDR3 sequences, about 5% recorded once. Receptors were obtained from a human donor in good health.

The table lists this clonotype with many counts. V and J are TRBV6-5 and TRBJ2-2; D gene unclear. The germline V and J ends were trimmed by 0 bases and 4 bases, with 12 bases remaining between them. Germline V gene lookup returns CDR1 MNHEY and CDR2 SVGAGI. This CDR3 is 16 amino acids long. The CDR3 here is CASSYSGPTFTGELFF. The CDR3 DNA is TGTGCCAGCAGTTACTCTGGGCCCACCTTCACCGGGGAGCTGTTTTTT.

This clonotype was seen many times. The chain uses TRBV10-3 and TRBJ2-2, with 7 bases lining up with TRBD2. CDR3 length: 15 residues. V gave up 4 bases and J gave up 4 bases; unmatched junction bases: 6. CDR1 and CDR2 (germline): ENHRY, SYGVKD. The DNA for the CDR3 is TGTGCCATCAGTGGATTAGCGGGCCGCACCGGGGAGCTGTTTTTT. Protein product: CAISGLAGRTGELFF.

This clonotype was picked up many times. The V and J genes are TRBV20-1 and TRBJ1-1; 7 bases fit TRBD1. This CDR3 contains 18 residues. Germline V lookup: CDR1 DFQATT, CDR2 SNEGSKA (reference sequence). Losses at the gene ends were 1 base for V and 0 bases for J; bases not matched to a gene: 14. The CDR3 here is CSARAVTGRGLMNTEAFF. CDR3 DNA sequence: TGCAGTGCTAGAGCCGTGACAGGGAGGGGGTTGATGAACACTGAAGCTTTCTTT.

This clonotype was counted between two and nine times. V gene TRBV20-1 combines with J gene TRBJ2-1, with TRBD2 matching 7 bases. V lost 6 bases, J lost 10 bases, and 9 bases stayed unmatched. Germline CDR1 reads DFQATT; CDR2 reads SNEGSKA (reference sequence). The CDR3 is 12 amino acids. DNA for the CDR3: TGCAGTGCCCCCCCGACTAGCTTCGAGCAGTTCTTC. As protein: CSAPPTSFEQFF.

This clonotype was counted between two and nine times. This chain links TRBV23-1 with TRBJ2-3, with 7 positions matching TRBD2. TRBV23-1 is designated an ORF whose function remains uncertain. The CDR3 spans 18 residues. Trimming cost V 2 bases and J 0 bases; bases outside gene matches: 11. CDR3: CASSQPLLRGRSTDTQYF. Here the CDR3 DNA reads TGCGCCAGCAGTCAACCCCTACTGCGGGGGAGAAGCACAGATACGCAGTATTTT.

About this clonotype itself: A much larger clonotype is one base distant, so this may be a read error. The rearrangement uses TRBV20-1 and TRBJ2-6, with 7 bases aligning to TRBD1. CDR3 length: 17 amino acids. Losses at the gene ends were 2 bases for V and 3 bases for J; bases not matched to a gene: 10. CDR1 is DFQATT and CDR2 is SNEGSKA in the germline V gene (reference sequence). The CDR3 coding sequence is TGCAGTGCTAGATATGACAGGGTAGGCGGTGGGGCCAACGTCCTGACTTTC. Its translation is CSARYDRVGGGANVLTF.

This clonotype was observed at least ten times. The CDR3 bases are TGTGCCAGCAGTTACGAGGGCCCCGGGACATCTAATTCACCCCTCCACTTT. Amino acids: CASSYEGPGTSNSPLHF. The V gene is TRBV6-5, the J gene TRBJ1-6, with D possibly matching TRBD1 (6 bases). Deletions cut 2 bases from V and 6 bases from J, with 17 bases between. The CDR3 is 17 residues long. The germline V gene has CDR1 MNHEY and CDR2 SVGAGI.

This clonotype was counted at least ten times. The chain links TRBV5-1 to TRBJ2-6; 9 bases align to TRBD2. The germline CDR1 and CDR2 sequences are SGHRS and YFSETQ. The V segment lost 4 bases and the J segment 0 bases; nucleotides outside the gene matches: 8. This CDR3 comprises 18 residues. CDR3 protein: CASSPLAGRYSGANVLTF. CDR3 in DNA: TGCGCCAGCAGCCCCCTAGCGGGGCGCTACTCTGGGGCCAACGTCCTGACTTTC.

In this sample, this clonotype turned up many times. The chain couples TRBV11-3 to TRBJ2-2, with D maybe TRBD1 (6 bases). The CDR3 totals 13 residues. The germline gives CDR1 SGHNT, CDR2 YENEEA. V dropped 5 bases and J dropped 5 bases, with 9 bases sitting between them. The CDR3 loop reads CASSPRGTGELFF. CDR3 DNA sequence: TGTGCCAGCAGCCCTAGGGGGACCGGGGAGCTGTTTTTT.

At least ten counts were recorded for this clonotype. V and J are TRBV12-3 or TRBV12-4 and TRBJ1-2; a weak D match, TRBD1 (5 bases). Trimming left V 8 bases short and J 4 bases short, with 14 bases between. The CDR3 runs to 13 residues. The DNA of the CDR3 is TGTGCCAGCTCCAAGACAGACCGCTATGGCTACACCTTC. The encoded protein is CASSKTDRYGYTF.

This clonotype was counted many times. This chain uses TRBV2 with TRBJ2-1, with TRBD2 identical over 14 bases. The V gene end was trimmed by 8 bases and the J gene end by 4 bases; junction bases not matched to a gene: 1. Germline CDR1 reads SNHLY; CDR2 reads FYNNEI. The length of the CDR3 is 14 residues. The CDR3, as DNA: TGTGCCAGCGGACTAGCGGGGGGATACAATGAGCAGTTCTTC. As protein: CASGLAGGYNEQFF.

V usage is TRBV28 and J usage is TRBJ2-1, with D maybe TRBD2 (6 bases). The CDR3 length is 16 residues. V was trimmed by 2 bases and J by 4 bases, leaving 15 bases between them. Germline V lookup: CDR1 MDHEN, CDR2 SYDVKM. CDR3 nucleotide sequence: TGTGCCAGCAGTTTAGGGGGGATAGGGACTTACAATGAGCAGTTCTTC. This codes for CASSLGGIGTYNEQFF.

This clonotype was counted ten times or more. The chain combines TRBV6-2 or TRBV6-3 with TRBJ2-4; 8 bases match TRBD2. Per the germline V gene, CDR1 is MNHEY and CDR2 is SVGEGT. This CDR3 comprises 18 residues. The J segment lost 0 bases and the V segment lost 2 bases, leaving 9 bases of the junction unmatched. Written as DNA, the CDR3 is TGTGCCAGCAGTTACGGTATAGCGGGACGCTTAGCCAAAAACATTCAGTACTTC. As protein: CASSYGIAGRLAKNIQYF.

This clonotype has ten or more counts. The rearrangement uses TRBV7-2 and TRBJ2-1; 12 nucleotides match TRBD2. Losses at the gene ends were 3 bases for V and 4 bases for J; bases not matched to a gene: 1. The CDR3 is 15 residues long. Germline loops: CDR1 SGHTA, CDR2 FQGNSA. Here the CDR3 reads CASSLGTSGYNEQFF. CDR3 coding DNA: TGTGCCAGCAGCTTGGGGACTAGCGGGTACAATGAGCAGTTCTTC.

This clonotype was seen a few times. This sequence joins TRBV29-1 and TRBJ2-3, with a weak D call TRBD2 (5 bases). V gave up 4 bases and J gave up 2 bases, with 10 bases separating them. The CDR3 loop spans 13 amino acids. The germline V gene has CDR1 SQVTM and CDR2 ANQGSEA. CDR3 sequence: CSVGTFYTDTQYF. CDR3 nucleotides: TGCAGCGTTGGGACTTTCTACACAGATACGCAGTATTTT.